The present T cell receptor (beta chain) was sequenced within a study of shared clonotypes between healthy human individuals. The study, taken as a whole, reports: Naive subsets usually exceeded memory subsets in estimated richness.

Concerning this clone: Antigen: not known.

Profiling relied on immunoSEQ multiplex PCR, and the TCRdb table lists in-frame clones only, not all of them. This sample has 760,000 or so clones, with 95% to 97% found just once. Naive CD8 cells were CD45RO-negative, positively selected for CCR7, excluding terminally differentiated effector memory CD45RA+ cells. The sequencing sample was made of naive CD8+ T cells sorted from blood. The sequence was collected from a man aged 25-40 years in good health.

The DNA for the CDR3 is TGTGCCAGCAGCTCGCCGTTTGTGAATGAGCAGTTCTTC. Its protein is CASSSPFVNEQFF. The chain uses TRBV7-9 and TRBJ2-1; D gene unclear. The V end was cut by 4 bases, the J end by 7 bases, with 11 bases between. Germline V gene lookup returns CDR1 SEHNR and CDR2 FQNEAQ (reference sequence). There are 13 residues in the CDR3.